Given below is one T cell receptor beta chain in context. Its antigen is unidentified. These data belong to a study of cytomegalovirus exposure and HLA in healthy donors. Study-level findings and limits: Later on, a genetic analysis was performed. It linked a missense variant in DCLRE1C with V- and J-gene trimming of TCR beta.

V was shortened by 4 bases and J by 3 bases, with 10 bases between the two germline ends. The CDR3 spans 13 residues. Germline CDR1 and CDR2: SNHLY and FYNNEI. The PCR was carried out with 60 Vbeta primers and 13 Jbeta primers. Repertoires were generated with immunoSEQ multiplex PCR, while TCRdb's copy carries only in-frame clones and drops some. The sample records about 150,000 clones, approximately 80% being singletons. The chain couples TRBV2 to TRBJ2-7; no clear D gene. The receptor's source is a middle-aged woman in good health and CMV-seropositive. Sequences were obtained from PBMCs. The CDR3 bases are TGTGCCAGCAGTGTCGACATCCGCTACGAGCAGTACTTC. It translates to CASSVDIRYEQYF.